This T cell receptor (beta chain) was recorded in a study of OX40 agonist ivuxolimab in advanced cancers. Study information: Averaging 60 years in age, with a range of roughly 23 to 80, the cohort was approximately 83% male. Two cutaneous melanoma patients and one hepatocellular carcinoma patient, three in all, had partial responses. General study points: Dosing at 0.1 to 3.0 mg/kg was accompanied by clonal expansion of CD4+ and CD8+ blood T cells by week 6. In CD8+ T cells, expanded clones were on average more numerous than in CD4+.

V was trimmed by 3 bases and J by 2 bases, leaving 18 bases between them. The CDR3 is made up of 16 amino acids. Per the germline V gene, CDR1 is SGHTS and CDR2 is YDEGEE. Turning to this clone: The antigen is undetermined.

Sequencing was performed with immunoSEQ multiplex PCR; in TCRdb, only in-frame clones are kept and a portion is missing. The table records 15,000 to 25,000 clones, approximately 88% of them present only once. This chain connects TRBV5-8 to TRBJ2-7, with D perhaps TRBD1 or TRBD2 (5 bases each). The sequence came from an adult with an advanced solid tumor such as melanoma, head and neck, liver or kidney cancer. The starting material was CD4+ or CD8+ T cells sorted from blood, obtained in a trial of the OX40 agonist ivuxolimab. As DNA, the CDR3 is TGTGCCAGCAGCTCCCTCCGGGACCTAGGGCCCTACGAGCAGTACTTC. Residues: CASSSLRDLGPYEQYF.